This T cell receptor (beta chain) came from a study of early T cells in non-severe SARS-CoV-2 infection. Unique molecular identifiers (one per individual cDNA molecule) were attached. A single record per CDR3 protein comes from TCRdb applying MiXCR to the 5' RACE reads. The table has 100,000 to 150,000 distinct CDR3 sequences, just under 15% seen once. The CDR3 is 13 residues long. Germline loops: CDR1 DFQATT, CDR2 SNEGSKA (reference sequence). Trimming left V 4 bases short and J 8 bases short, with 17 bases between. On this clonotype itself: Since a much larger clone is just one base distant, this may be a read error.

Sequencing was carried out using whole blood. The chain has TRBV20-1 and TRBJ2-5; D gene ambiguous. The source is an adult who was a healthcare worker with PCR-confirmed SARS-CoV-2 infection or an uninfected control (not recorded which). The CDR3 bases are TGCAGTGCTACCTCGAACACCCACCAAACCCAGTACTTC. This gives the protein CSATSNTHQTQYF.